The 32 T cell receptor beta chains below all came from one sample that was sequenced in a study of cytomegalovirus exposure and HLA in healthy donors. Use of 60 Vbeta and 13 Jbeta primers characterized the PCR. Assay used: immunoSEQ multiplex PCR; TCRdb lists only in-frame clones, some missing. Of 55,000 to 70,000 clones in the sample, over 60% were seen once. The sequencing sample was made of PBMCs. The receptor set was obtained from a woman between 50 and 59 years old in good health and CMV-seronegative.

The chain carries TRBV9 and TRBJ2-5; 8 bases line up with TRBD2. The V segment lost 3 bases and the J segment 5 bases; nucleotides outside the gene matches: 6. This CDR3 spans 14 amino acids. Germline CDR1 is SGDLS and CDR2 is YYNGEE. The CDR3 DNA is TGTGCCAGCAGCGATAGACCGGGGGGGGAGACCCAGTACTTC. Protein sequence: CASSDRPGGETQYF.

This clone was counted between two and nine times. The CDR3 spells CSVEDGTIRQFF. The CDR3 nucleotides read TGCAGCGTTGAAGATGGGACAATTCGGCAGTTCTTC. The genes are TRBV29-1 and TRBJ2-1; TRBD1 is a possible D gene (6 bases). CDR3 length: 12 residues. V lost 0 bases and J lost 12, with 12 bases in between. Germline loops: CDR1 SQVTM, CDR2 ANQGSEA.

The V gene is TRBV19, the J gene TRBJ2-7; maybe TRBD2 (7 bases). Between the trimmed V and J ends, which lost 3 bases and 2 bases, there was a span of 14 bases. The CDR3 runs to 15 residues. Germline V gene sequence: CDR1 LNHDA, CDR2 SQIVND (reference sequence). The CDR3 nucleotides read TGTGCCAGTAGTATTGGAAGGGGGGGCACCTACGAGCAGTACTTC. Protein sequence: CASSIGRGGTYEQYF.

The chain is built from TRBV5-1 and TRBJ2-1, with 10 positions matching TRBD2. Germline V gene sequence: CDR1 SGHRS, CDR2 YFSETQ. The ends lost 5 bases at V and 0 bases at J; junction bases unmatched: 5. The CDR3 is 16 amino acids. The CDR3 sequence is CASRGLAEHSYNEQFF. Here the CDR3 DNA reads TGCGCCAGCAGAGGACTAGCGGAACACTCCTACAATGAGCAGTTCTTC.

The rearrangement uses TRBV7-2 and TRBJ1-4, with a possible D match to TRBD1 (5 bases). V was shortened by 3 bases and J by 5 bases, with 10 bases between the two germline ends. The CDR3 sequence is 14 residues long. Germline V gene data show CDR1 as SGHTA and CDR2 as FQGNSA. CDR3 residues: CASSLTVNNEKLFF. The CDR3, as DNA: TGTGCCAGCAGCTTGACAGTTAACAATGAAAAACTGTTTTTT.

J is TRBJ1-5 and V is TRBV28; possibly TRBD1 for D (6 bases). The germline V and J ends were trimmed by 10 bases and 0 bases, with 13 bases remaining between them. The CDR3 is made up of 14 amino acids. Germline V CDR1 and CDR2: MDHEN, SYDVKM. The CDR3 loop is CAMGGPASNQPQHF. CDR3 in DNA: TGTGCCATGGGGGGGCCAGCTAGCAATCAGCCCCAGCATTTT.

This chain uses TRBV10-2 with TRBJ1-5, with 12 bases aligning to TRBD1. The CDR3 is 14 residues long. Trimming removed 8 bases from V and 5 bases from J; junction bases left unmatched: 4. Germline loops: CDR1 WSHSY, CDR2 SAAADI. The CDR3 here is CASGTGGTYQPQHF. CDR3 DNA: TGCGCCAGCGGGACAGGGGGCACTTATCAGCCCCAGCATTTT.

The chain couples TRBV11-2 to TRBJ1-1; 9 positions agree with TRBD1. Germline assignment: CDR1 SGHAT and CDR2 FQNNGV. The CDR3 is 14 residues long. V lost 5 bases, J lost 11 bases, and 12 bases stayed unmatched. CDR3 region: CASSPNRDRARAFF. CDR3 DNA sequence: TGTGCCAGCAGCCCCAACCGGGACAGGGCACGGGCTTTCTTT.

The CDR3 here is CASSLGGLAGGVGDTQYF. The CDR3 DNA reads TGTGCCAGCAGCTTAGGCGGGCTGGCGGGAGGGGTGGGAGATACGCAGTATTTT. The chain uses TRBV5-4 and TRBJ2-3, with 9 bases matching TRBD2. The germline gives CDR1 SGHNT, CDR2 YYREEE (reference sequence). Unmatched junction bases numbered 15, after V lost 2 bases and J lost 5 bases. The length of the CDR3 is 18 residues. Looking up the rest from reference TRBV5-4 and TRBJ2-3 gives the full variable domain: ETGVTQSPTHLIKTRGQQVTLRCSSQSGHNTVSWYQQALGQGPQFIFQYYREEENGRGNFPPRFSGLQFPNYSSELNVNALELDDSALYLCASSLGGLAGGVGDTQYFGPGTRLTVL.

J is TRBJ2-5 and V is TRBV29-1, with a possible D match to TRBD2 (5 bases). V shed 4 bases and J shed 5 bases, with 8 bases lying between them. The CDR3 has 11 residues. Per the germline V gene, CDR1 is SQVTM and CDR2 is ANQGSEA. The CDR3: CSVGGYETQYF. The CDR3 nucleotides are TGCAGCGTTGGAGGGTACGAGACCCAGTACTTC.

As DNA, the CDR3 is TGTGCCAGTAGTATAGCACTAGCGGCCTACGAGCAGTACTTC. It yields the protein CASSIALAAYEQYF. The J gene is TRBJ2-7, the V gene TRBV19; 8 nucleotides align to TRBD2. CDR1 and CDR2 (germline): LNHDA, SQIVND (reference sequence). The CDR3 covers 14 residues. The V gene end was trimmed by 1 base and the J gene end by 2 bases; junction bases not matched to a gene: 1.

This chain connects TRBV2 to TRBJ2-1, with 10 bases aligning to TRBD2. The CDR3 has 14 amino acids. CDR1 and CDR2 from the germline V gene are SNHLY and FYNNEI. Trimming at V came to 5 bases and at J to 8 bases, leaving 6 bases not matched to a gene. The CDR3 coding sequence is TGTGCCAGCAGTTTACTAGCGGGGTTACATGAGCAGTTCTTC. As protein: CASSLLAGLHEQFF.

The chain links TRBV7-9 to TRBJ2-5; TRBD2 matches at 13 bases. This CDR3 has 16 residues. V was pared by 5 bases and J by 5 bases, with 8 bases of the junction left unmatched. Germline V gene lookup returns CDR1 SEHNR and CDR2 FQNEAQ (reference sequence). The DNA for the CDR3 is TGTGCCAGCAGCCCCCAAGGACTAGCGGGAGTTGAGACCCAGTACTTC. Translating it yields CASSPQGLAGVETQYF.

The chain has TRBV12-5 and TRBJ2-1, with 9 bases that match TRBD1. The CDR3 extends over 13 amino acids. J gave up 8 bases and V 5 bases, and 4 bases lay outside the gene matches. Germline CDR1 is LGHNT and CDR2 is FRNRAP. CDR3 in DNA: TGTGCTAGTGGTCCTTGGACAGGGGATGAGCAGTTCTTC. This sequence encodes CASGPWTGDEQFF.

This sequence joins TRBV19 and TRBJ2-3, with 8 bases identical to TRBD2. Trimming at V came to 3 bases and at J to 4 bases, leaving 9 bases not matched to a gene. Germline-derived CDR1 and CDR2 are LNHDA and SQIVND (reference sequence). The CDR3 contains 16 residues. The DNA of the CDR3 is TGTGCCAGTAGTATGGGAATCGGGAGGGCCGCAGATACGCAGTATTTT. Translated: CASSMGIGRAADTQYF.

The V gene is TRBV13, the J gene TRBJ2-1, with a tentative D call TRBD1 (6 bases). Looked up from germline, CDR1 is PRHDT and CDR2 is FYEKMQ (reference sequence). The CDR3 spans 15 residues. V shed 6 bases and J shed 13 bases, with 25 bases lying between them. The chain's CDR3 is CASRQQAGTPAAQFF. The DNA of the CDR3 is TGTGCCAGCAGACAACAGGCCGGGACACCAGCGGCTCAGTTCTTC.

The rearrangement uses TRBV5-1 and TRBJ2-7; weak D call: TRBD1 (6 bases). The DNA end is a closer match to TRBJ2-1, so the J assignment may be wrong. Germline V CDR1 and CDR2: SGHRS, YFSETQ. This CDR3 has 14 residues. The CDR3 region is CASSLDRVGNEQFF. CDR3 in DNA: TGCGCCAGCAGCTTGGACAGGGTAGGCAATGAGCAGTTCTTC.

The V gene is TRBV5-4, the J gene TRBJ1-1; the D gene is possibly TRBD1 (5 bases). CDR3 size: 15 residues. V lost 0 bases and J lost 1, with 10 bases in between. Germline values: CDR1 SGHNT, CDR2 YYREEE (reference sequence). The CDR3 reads CASSLVGHQNTEAFF. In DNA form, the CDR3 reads TGTGCCAGCAGCTTGGTAGGACACCAGAACACTGAAGCTTTCTTT.

The CDR3 DNA follows: TGCGCCAGCAGGGCCCGGGAGGGCTACACCTTC. It yields the protein CASRAREGYTF. This rearrangement joins TRBV5-1 to TRBJ1-2, with D unclear. CDR1 and CDR2 from the germline V gene are SGHRS and YFSETQ. With 5 bases removed from V and 8 bases from J, the gap between germline ends came to 10 bases. The CDR3 contains 11 residues.

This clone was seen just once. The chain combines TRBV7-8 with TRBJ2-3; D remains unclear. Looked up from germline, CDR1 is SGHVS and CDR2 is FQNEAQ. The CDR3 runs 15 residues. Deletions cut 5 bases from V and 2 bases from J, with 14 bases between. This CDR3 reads CASSPSLAATDTQYF. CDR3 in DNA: TGTGCCAGCAGCCCCTCCCTCGCGGCCACAGATACGCAGTATTTT.

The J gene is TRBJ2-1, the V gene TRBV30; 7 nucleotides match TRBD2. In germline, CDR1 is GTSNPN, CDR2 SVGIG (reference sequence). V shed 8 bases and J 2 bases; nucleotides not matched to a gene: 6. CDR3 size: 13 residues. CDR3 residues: CAGSGGAYNEQFF. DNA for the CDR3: TGTGCCGGGTCGGGGGGAGCCTACAATGAGCAGTTCTTC.

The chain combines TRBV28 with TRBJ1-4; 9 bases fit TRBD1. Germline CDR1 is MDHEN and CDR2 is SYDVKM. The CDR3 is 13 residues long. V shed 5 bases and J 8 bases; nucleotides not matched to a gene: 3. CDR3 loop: CASSRQGDEKLFF. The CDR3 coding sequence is TGTGCCAGCAGTCGACAGGGGGACGAAAAACTGTTTTTT.

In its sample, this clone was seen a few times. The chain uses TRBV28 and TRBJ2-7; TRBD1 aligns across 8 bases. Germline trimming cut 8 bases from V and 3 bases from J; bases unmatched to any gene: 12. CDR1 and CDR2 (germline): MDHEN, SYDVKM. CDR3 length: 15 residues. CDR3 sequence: CASGGQASPNYEQYF. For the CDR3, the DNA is TGTGCCAGCGGGGGACAGGCCTCCCCCAACTACGAGCAGTACTTC.

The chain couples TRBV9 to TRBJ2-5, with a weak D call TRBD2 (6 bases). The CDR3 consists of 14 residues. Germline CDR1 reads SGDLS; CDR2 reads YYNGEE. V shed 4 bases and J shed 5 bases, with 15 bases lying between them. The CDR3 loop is CASSSRTGVETQYF. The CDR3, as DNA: TGTGCCAGCAGCTCCCGGACGGGGGTGGAGACCCAGTACTTC. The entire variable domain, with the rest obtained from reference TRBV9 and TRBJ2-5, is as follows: DSGVTQTPKHLITATGQRVTLRCSPRSGDLSVYWYQQSLDQGLQFLIQYYNGEERAKGNILERFSAQQFPDLHSELNLSSLELGDSALYFCASSSRTGVETQYFGPGTRLLVL.

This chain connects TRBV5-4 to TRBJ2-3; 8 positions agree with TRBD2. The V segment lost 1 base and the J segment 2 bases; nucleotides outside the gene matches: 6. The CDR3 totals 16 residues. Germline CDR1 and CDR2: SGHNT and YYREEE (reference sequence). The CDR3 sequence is CASSLKTSVTTDTQYF. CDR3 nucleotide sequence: TGTGCCAGCAGCTTGAAGACTAGCGTAACCACAGATACGCAGTATTTT.

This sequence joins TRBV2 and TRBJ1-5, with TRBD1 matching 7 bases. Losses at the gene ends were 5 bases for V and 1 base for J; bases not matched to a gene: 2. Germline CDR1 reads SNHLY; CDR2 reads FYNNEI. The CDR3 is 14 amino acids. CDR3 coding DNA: TGTGCCAGCAGTCTGGGACAGAGCAATCAGCCCCAGCATTTT. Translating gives CASSLGQSNQPQHF.

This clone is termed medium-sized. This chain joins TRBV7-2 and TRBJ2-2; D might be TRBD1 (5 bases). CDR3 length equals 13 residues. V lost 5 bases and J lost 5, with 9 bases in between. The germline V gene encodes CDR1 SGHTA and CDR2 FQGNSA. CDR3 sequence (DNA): TGTGCCAGCAGCCCTCAGGGAACCGGGGAGCTGTTTTTT. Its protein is CASSPQGTGELFF.

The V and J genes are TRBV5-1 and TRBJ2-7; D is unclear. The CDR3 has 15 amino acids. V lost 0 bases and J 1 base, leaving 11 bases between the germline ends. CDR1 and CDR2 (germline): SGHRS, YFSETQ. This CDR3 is CASSLEPQQSYEQYF. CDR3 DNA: TGCGCCAGCAGCTTGGAGCCACAGCAGTCCTACGAGCAGTACTTC.

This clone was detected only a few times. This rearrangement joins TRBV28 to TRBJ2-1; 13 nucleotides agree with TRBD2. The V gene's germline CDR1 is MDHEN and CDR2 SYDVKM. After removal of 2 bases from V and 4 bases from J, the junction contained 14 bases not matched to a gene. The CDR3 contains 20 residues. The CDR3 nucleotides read TGTGCCAGCAGTTTACCTACCCAACGGACTAGCGGGGGCCCATACAATGAGCAGTTCTTC. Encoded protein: CASSLPTQRTSGGPYNEQFF.

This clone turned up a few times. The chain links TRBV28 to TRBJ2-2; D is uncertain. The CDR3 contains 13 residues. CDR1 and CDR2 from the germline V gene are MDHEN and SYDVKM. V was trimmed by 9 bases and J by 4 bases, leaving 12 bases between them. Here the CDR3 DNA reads TGTGCCAGTCGTTCCCCCTCCACCGGGGAGCTGTTTTTT. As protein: CASRSPSTGELFF.

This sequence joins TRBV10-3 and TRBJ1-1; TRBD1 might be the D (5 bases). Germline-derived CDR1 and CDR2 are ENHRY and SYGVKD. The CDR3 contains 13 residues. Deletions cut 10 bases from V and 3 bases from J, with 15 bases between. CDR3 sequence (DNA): TGTGCCACCGCGGGCAGGGAGGACACTGAAGCTTTCTTT. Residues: CATAGREDTEAFF.

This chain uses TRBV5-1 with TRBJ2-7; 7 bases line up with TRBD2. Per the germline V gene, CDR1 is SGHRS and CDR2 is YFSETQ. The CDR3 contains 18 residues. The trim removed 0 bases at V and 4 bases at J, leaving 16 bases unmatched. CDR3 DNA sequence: TGCGCCAGCAGCTTGGCCACCAAGACTGGCGGGAGTTGGTACGAGCAGTACTTC. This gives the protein CASSLATKTGGSWYEQYF.